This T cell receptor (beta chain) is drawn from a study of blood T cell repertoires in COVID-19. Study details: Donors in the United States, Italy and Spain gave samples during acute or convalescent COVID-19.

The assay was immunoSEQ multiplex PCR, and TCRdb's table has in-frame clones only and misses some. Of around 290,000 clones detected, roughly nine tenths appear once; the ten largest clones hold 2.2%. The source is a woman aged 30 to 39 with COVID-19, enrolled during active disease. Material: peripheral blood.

The CDR3, as DNA: TGCGCCAGCAGCCAAGATACGGTTGGGGCAGAAAAACTGTTTTTT. It specifies CASSQDTVGAEKLFF. The genes are TRBV4-1 and TRBJ1-4, with D perhaps matching TRBD1 (5 bases). This CDR3 region has 15 residues. With 0 bases removed from V and 8 bases from J, the gap between germline ends came to 13 bases. The germline gives CDR1 MGHRA, CDR2 YSYEKL.